This T cell receptor beta chain derives from a study of technical replicates of blood from several donors. The length of the CDR3 is 16 residues. Between the trimmed V and J ends, which lost 0 bases and 1 base, there was a span of 11 bases. CDR1 LNHNV and CDR2 YYDKDF come from the germline V gene (reference sequence). TCRdb keeps only in-frame clones here, not all; method: immunoSEQ multiplex PCR. The sample has fewer than 65,000 clones; around nine tenths are singletons. This TCR was sampled from a human donor in good health. Some clones in this sample may be carry-over from other donors' samples. Sequences were obtained from PBMCs. V gene TRBV15 combines with J gene TRBJ2-3; the D gene is possibly TRBD1 (5 bases). The CDR3 DNA reads as TGTGCCACCAGCAGAGATCTCTCCAGGGGCACAGATACGCAGTATTTT. Translated: CATSRDLSRGTDTQYF.